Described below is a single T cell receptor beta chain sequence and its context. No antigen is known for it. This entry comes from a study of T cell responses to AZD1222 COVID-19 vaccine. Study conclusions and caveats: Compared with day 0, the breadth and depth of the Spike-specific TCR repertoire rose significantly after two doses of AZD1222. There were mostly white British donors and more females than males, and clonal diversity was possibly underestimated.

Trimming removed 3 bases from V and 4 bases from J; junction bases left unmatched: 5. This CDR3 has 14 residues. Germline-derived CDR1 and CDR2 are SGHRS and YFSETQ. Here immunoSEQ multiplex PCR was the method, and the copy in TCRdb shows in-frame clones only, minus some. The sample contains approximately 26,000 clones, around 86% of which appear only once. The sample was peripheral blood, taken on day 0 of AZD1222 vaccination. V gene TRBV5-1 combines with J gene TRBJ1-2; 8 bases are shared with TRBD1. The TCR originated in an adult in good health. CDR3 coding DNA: TGCGCCAGCAGCTCGACAGGGGACCTCTATGGCTACACCTTC. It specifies CASSSTGDLYGYTF. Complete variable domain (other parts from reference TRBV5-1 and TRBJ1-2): KAGVTQTPRYLIKTRGQQVTLSCSPISGHRSVSWYQQTPGQGLQFLFEYFSETQRNKGNFPGRFSGRQFSNSRSEMNVSTLELGDSALYLCASSSTGDLYGYTFGSGTRLTVV.